The next 12 T cell receptor beta chains were all read from a single sample in a study of blood T cell repertoires in COVID-19. TCRdb's table, derived via immunoSEQ multiplex PCR, lists solely in-frame clones and lacks some. The sample contains about 9,000 clones, 80% to 90% of which appear only once. Input material: peripheral blood. The receptors come from a human donor in a cohort sampled during active COVID-19.

V usage is TRBV21-1 and J usage is TRBJ2-5; TRBD2, as called in the table, went unchecked against the DNA. TRBV21-1 is annotated as a pseudogene. The CDR3 is 20 residues long. The CDR3 loop reads CASSNPMRAVQRGEQETQYF. CDR3 bases: TGTGCCAGCAGCAACCCCATGAGAGCCGTTCAGCGGGGGGAACAAGAGACCCAGTACTTC.

The chain employs TRBV6-5 and TRBJ2-1; 10 bases fit TRBD1. Germline V gives CDR1 MNHEY, CDR2 SVGAGI. J gave up 6 bases and V 9 bases, and 11 bases lay outside the gene matches. The CDR3 is 15 amino acids. The CDR3 sequence is CARLPGTGVGNEQFF. The CDR3 bases are TGTGCCAGACTTCCCGGGACAGGGGTCGGCAATGAGCAGTTCTTC.

This chain links TRBV10-1 with TRBJ1-6, with a tentative D call TRBD1 (5 bases). The V gene's germline CDR1 is WNHNN and CDR2 SYGVQD (reference sequence). Trimming stripped 6 bases from V and 8 bases from J, with 11 bases between. This CDR3 contains 13 residues. The CDR3 region has the DNA TGCGCCAGCAGCGGGGGTCGTGATTCACCCCTCCACTTT. It specifies CASSGGRDSPLHF.

The chain couples TRBV6-2 or TRBV6-3 to TRBJ2-3, with 15 nucleotides matching TRBD2. Germline values: CDR1 MNHEY, CDR2 SVGEGT. With 2 bases clipped from V and 8 bases from J, the junction kept 5 bases outside the gene matches. The CDR3 extends over 16 amino acids. CDR3 DNA: TGTGCCAGCAGTTACCTTGGACTAGCGGGGGGGCCTACGCAGTATTTT. This encodes CASSYLGLAGGPTQYF.

As for this clone: Other DNA sequences within the sample encode an identical CDR3. V usage is TRBV15 and J usage is TRBJ1-4; possibly TRBD1 for D (6 bases). The CDR3 is made up of 15 amino acids. Trimming shortened V by 1 base and J by 7 bases, and 13 bases separated the two germline ends. Germline V gene data show CDR1 as LNHNV and CDR2 as YYDKDF (reference sequence). This CDR3 reads CATSRVRGSGEKLFF. CDR3 sequence (DNA): TGTGCCACCAGCAGAGTCAGGGGATCGGGTGAAAAACTGTTTTTT.

The chain uses TRBV6-2 or TRBV6-3 and TRBJ2-5; 11 nucleotides line up with TRBD1. V was clipped by 0 bases and J by 7 bases; unmatched bases: 10. Per germline, CDR1 MNHEY and CDR2 SVGEGT. The CDR3 runs to 17 residues. The CDR3 loop reads CASSYSRTGGGWGTQYF. The CDR3 nucleotides are TGTGCCAGCAGTTACTCAAGGACAGGGGGCGGATGGGGGACCCAGTACTTC.

This clone has a single count. The chain employs TRBV7-2 and TRBJ1-6; TRBD1 matches 9 bases. V lost 9 bases to trimming and J lost 8 bases; unmatched junction nucleotides: 5. CDR3 length: 13 residues. Germline CDR1 reads SGHTA; CDR2 reads FQGNSA. CDR3 amino acids: CASKQGADSPLHF. The CDR3 region has the DNA TGTGCCAGTAAACAGGGGGCGGATTCACCCCTCCACTTT.

In its sample, this clone is medium-sized. The CDR3 region has the DNA TGTGCCAGCAGCTGGGGACAGGGGGAAGGGTACGAGCAGTACTTC. It is translated as CASSWGQGEGYEQYF. V gene TRBV7-2 combines with J gene TRBJ2-7; 11 nucleotides agree with TRBD1. CDR1 and CDR2 from the germline V gene are SGHTA and FQGNSA. CDR3 length equals 15 residues. V was clipped by 4 bases and J by 4 bases; unmatched bases: 6.

The CDR3 reads CASSLSTPGETQYF. As DNA, the CDR3 is TGTGCCAGCAGCCTCAGCACCCCCGGGGAGACCCAGTACTTC. The chain is built from TRBV5-4 and TRBJ2-5; unclear D gene. The germline gives CDR1 SGHNT, CDR2 YYREEE (reference sequence). The CDR3 sequence is 14 residues long. V was pared by 4 bases and J by 5 bases, with 15 bases between.

The chain carries TRBV10-3 and TRBJ2-6; a possible D gene is TRBD1 (8 bases). The CDR3 totals 17 residues. The V and J ends lost 2 bases and 2 bases respectively, with 13 bases between them. Germline V CDR1 and CDR2: ENHRY, SYGVKD. The chain's CDR3 is CAISENTGGAGANVLTF. For the CDR3, the DNA is TGTGCCATCAGTGAGAATACAGGGGGGGCTGGGGCCAACGTCCTGACTTTC.

This clone is a singleton in its sample. The rearrangement joins TRBV6-2 or TRBV6-3 to TRBJ1-1, with D uncertain. Germline V gene sequence: CDR1 MNHEY, CDR2 SVGEGT. This CDR3 spans 14 amino acids. Trimming stripped 2 bases from V and 4 bases from J, with 11 bases between. DNA for the CDR3: TGTGCCAGCAGTTACGTTGCAGCGGGCACTGAAGCTTTCTTT. Translated: CASSYVAAGTEAFF.

This clone showed up just once. V gene TRBV6-2 or TRBV6-3 combines with J gene TRBJ2-7; 7 bases line up with TRBD1. Germline CDR1 reads MNHEY; CDR2 reads SVGEGT. This CDR3 comprises 14 residues. V was pared by 4 bases and J by 5 bases, with 8 bases of the junction left unmatched. The CDR3 region has the DNA TGTGCCAGCAGTTGGACAGGCCTGAGGCACGAGCAGTACTTC. It specifies CASSWTGLRHEQYF.